This TCR beta chain originates from a study of glioma-infiltrating T cells after dendritic cell vaccination. Germline V gene sequence: CDR1 SNHLY, CDR2 FYNNEI. The CDR3 length is 12 residues. The V gene lost 3 bases and the J gene lost 11 bases, with 11 bases spanning the gap. As for time point: after dendritic cell vaccination, including at tumor progression/relapse. Using immunoSEQ multiplex PCR, the repertoire was profiled, and TCRdb retains in-frame clones only, with some absent. The sample records tens of thousands of clones, around 86% being singletons. The receptor was isolated from a human donor with glioblastoma. The genes are TRBV2 and TRBJ2-1; D is uncertain. This specimen consisted of blood, obtained after dendritic cell vaccination. The CDR3 coding sequence is TGTGCCAGCAGTGAGATGCTAGGCAAGCAGTTCTTC. Protein product: CASSEMLGKQFF.